Listed below are T cell receptor beta chains from one sample, sequenced in a study of early T cells in non-severe SARS-CoV-2 infection. TCRdb redid the calling of the 5' RACE reads with MiXCR, one entry per CDR3 protein. Of tens of thousands of distinct CDR3 sequences in the sample, under 12% were seen once. The sequencing sample was made of whole blood. The receptor source for this set is an adult who was a healthcare worker with PCR-confirmed SARS-CoV-2 infection or an uninfected control (not recorded which). CDR3s include the opening cysteine and the closing phenylalanine or tryptophan. Each record gives: clone size, D gene, J gene, V gene, CDR3 protein, CDR3 DNA. A D gene is named only where the DNA matches it firmly. For some rows the clone size is stated as once, few or many, or as a class when expanded; others skip it.

>NA|TRBD2|TRBJ2-3|TRBV20-1
CSASIASGPRTDTQYF
TGCAGTGCTAGTATTGCTAGCGGACCTCGCACAGATACGCAGTATTTT
>NA|NA|TRBJ2-2|TRBV11-2
CASSLGLRNTGELFF
TGTGCCAGCAGCCTGGGACTGAGGAACACCGGGGAGCTGTTTTTT
>many|TRBD1|TRBJ1-5|TRBV27
CASRDRGQYSNQPQHF
TGTGCCAGCAGGGACAGGGGGCAATATAGCAATCAGCCCCAGCATTTT
>many|NA|TRBJ2-3|TRBV27
CASSSPGRSTDTQYF
TGTGCCAGCAGTTCTCCCGGCCGGAGCACAGATACGCAGTATTTT
>few|NA|TRBJ1-5|TRBV20-1
CSARDVNGGKQPQHF
TGCAGTGCTAGAGATGTCAACGGGGGCAAGCAGCCCCAGCATTTT
>many|NA|TRBJ2-4|TRBV7-3
CASSPRGSAGYIQYF
TGTGCCAGCAGCCCCCGGGGTAGCGCGGGGTACATTCAGTACTTC
>many|NA|TRBJ1-2|TRBV2
CASSDGPSFNYGYTF
TGTGCCAGCAGTGACGGGCCATCGTTTAACTATGGCTACACCTTC
>NA|TRBD2|TRBJ2-3|TRBV27
CASSSRQVAGVNFASTDTQYF
TGTGCCAGCAGTTCCCGCCAGGTAGCGGGAGTAAACTTTGCTAGCACAGATACGCAGTATTTT
>few|TRBD2|TRBJ2-7|TRBV27
CASRTSGSGEQYF
TGTGCCAGCCGGACTAGCGGGAGCGGCGAGCAGTACTTC
>many|TRBD2|TRBJ2-3|TRBV5-6
CASSLGGLAGVADTQYF
TGTGCCAGCAGCTTGGGGGGACTAGCGGGAGTGGCAGATACGCAGTATTTT
>NA|NA|TRBJ2-4|TRBV12-3/TRBV12-4
CASSSQTANIQYF
TGTGCCAGCAGTTCCCAAACGGCGAACATTCAGTACTTC
>few|NA|TRBJ1-1|TRBV13
CATRNTEAFF
TGTGCCACCCGGAACACTGAAGCTTTCTTT
>NA|TRBD2|TRBJ2-3|TRBV25-1
CASRGLAERDTQYF
TGTGCCAGCAGGGGACTAGCGGAGCGTGATACGCAGTATTTT
>many|TRBD2|TRBJ2-3|TRBV10-3
CAIGTSIGVAGGAADTQYF
TGTGCCATCGGCACCAGCATCGGAGTAGCGGGAGGCGCAGCTGATACGCAGTATTTT
>few|TRBD2|TRBJ2-7|TRBV4-1
CASSPRVTSGVYEQYF
TGCGCCAGCAGCCCCCGGGTCACTAGCGGGGTCTACGAGCAGTACTTC
>NA|NA|TRBJ1-1|TRBV12-3/TRBV12-4
CASSLAQRMDTEAFF
TGTGCCAGCAGTTTAGCCCAGCGGATGGACACTGAAGCTTTCTTT
>many|NA|TRBJ2-3|TRBV12-3/TRBV12-4
CASSFGEDTQYF
TGTGCCAGCAGTTTCGGGGAGGATACGCAGTATTTT
>NA|TRBD1|TRBJ1-1|TRBV12-3/TRBV12-4
CASSLRGGLKLGTEAFF
TGTGCCAGCAGTTTACGAGGGGGCTTGAAGTTGGGGACTGAAGCTTTCTTT
>many|TRBD2|TRBJ2-1|TRBV6-6
CASRLDSGSRYEQFF
TGTGCCAGCAGACTTGATAGCGGGAGTAGGTATGAGCAGTTCTTC
>many|NA|TRBJ1-2|TRBV12-3/TRBV12-4
CASSLRGIDYGYTF
TGTGCCAGCAGTTTAAGAGGGATAGACTATGGCTACACCTTC
>NA|NA|TRBJ1-6|TRBV6-5
CASSQEYNSPLHF
TGTGCCAGCAGCCAGGAGTATAATTCACCCCTCCACTTT
>NA|NA|TRBJ1-1|TRBV12-3/TRBV12-4
CASSLRPANTEAFF
TGTGCCAGCAGTTTAAGGCCGGCGAACACTGAAGCTTTCTTT
>NA|TRBD1|TRBJ2-7|TRBV2
CASSEAGTDHYEQYF
TGTGCCAGCAGTGAGGCCGGGACAGATCACTACGAGCAGTACTTC
>many|NA|TRBJ1-1|TRBV29-1
CSVAWQNTEAFF
TGCAGCGTTGCTTGGCAGAACACTGAAGCTTTCTTT
>NA|NA|TRBJ1-2|TRBV29-1
CSVSPTPYGYTF
TGCAGCGTTTCCCCGACTCCCTATGGCTACACCTTC
>NA|TRBD2|TRBJ2-1|TRBV3-1
CASSRAGGYNEQFF
TGTGCCAGCAGCCGAGCGGGAGGGTACAATGAGCAGTTCTTC
>many|TRBD1|TRBJ2-7|TRBV4-3
CASSRNGQGSYEQYF
TGCGCCAGCAGCCGCAACGGACAGGGATCCTACGAGCAGTACTTC
>many|TRBD2|TRBJ2-1|TRBV27
CASSFVSSGYNEQFF
TGTGCCAGCAGTTTTGTGTCTAGCGGATACAATGAGCAGTTCTTC
>NA|NA|TRBJ2-3|TRBV7-9
CASSREPGTQYF
TGTGCCAGCAGCCGTGAACCCGGTACGCAGTATTTT
>NA|TRBD1|TRBJ2-2|TRBV6-6
CATCRDRRTGELFF
TGTGCCACCTGCCGGGACAGGCGCACCGGGGAGCTGTTTTTT
>few|TRBD2|TRBJ2-5|TRBV29-1
CSADGLAGIQETQYF
TGCAGCGCCGATGGACTAGCGGGGATACAAGAGACCCAGTACTTC
>many|NA|TRBJ2-7|TRBV20-1
CSASTGRGYEQYF
TGCAGTGCTAGTACGGGACGGGGCTACGAGCAGTACTTC
>NA|NA|TRBJ2-7|TRBV10-3
CASQQGYEQYF
TGTGCCAGCCAACAGGGCTACGAGCAGTACTTC
>many|NA|TRBJ1-1|TRBV20-1
CSARDVRAKNTEAFF
TGCAGTGCTAGAGATGTAAGGGCCAAGAACACTGAAGCTTTCTTT
>few|TRBD2|TRBJ2-3|TRBV29-1
CSVAQAGAVGDTQYF
TGCAGCGTTGCCCAAGCGGGAGCGGTCGGAGATACGCAGTATTTT
>many|NA|TRBJ2-7|TRBV24-1
CATSGAGDPYEQYF
TGTGCCACCAGTGGGGCAGGTGACCCCTACGAGCAGTACTTC
>NA|NA|TRBJ2-3|TRBV9
CASSVETGLLTDTQYF
TGTGCCAGCAGCGTAGAGACAGGACTACTTACAGATACGCAGTATTTT
>many|NA|TRBJ2-6|TRBV19
CAGRKTGANVLTF
TGTGCCGGGAGGAAAACTGGGGCCAACGTCCTGACTTTC
>NA|NA|TRBJ2-2|TRBV7-2
CASGLGYTGELFF
TGTGCCAGCGGCTTAGGATACACCGGGGAGCTGTTTTTT
>NA|NA|TRBJ2-1|TRBV6-5
CASSYFPGANEQFF
TGTGCCAGCAGTTACTTTCCAGGGGCCAATGAGCAGTTCTTC
>many|TRBD1|TRBJ2-5|TRBV10-2
CASTSGQGQETQYF
TGCGCCAGCACCTCAGGACAGGGGCAGGAGACCCAGTACTTC
>many|NA|TRBJ1-2|TRBV7-9
CASSFDRGYTF
TGTGCCAGCAGCTTCGATAGGGGCTACACCTTC
>many|TRBD2|TRBJ2-7|TRBV6-5
CASSLLAGPYEQYF
TGTGCCAGCAGTCTACTAGCGGGGCCCTACGAGCAGTACTTC
>many|NA|TRBJ1-2|TRBV28
CASSPLQAQGGYTF
TGTGCCAGCAGTCCCCTGCAGGCCCAAGGTGGCTACACCTTC
>many|TRBD2|TRBJ2-2|TRBV19
CASRRTGTSGRELFF
TGTGCCAGTAGGCGAACCGGGACTAGCGGCCGGGAGCTGTTTTTT
>NA|TRBD1|TRBJ2-1|TRBV4-3
CASSQDPGQGTRNEQFF
TGCGCCAGCAGCCAAGATCCGGGACAGGGAACCCGCAATGAGCAGTTCTTC
>many|NA|TRBJ2-1|TRBV25-1
CASSEYGDEQFF
TGTGCCAGCAGTGAATATGGGGATGAGCAGTTCTTC
>many|NA|TRBJ2-7|TRBV12-3/TRBV12-4
CASSPRQGLLYEQYF
TGTGCCAGCAGCCCGAGACAGGGACTCCTCTACGAGCAGTACTTC
>many|NA|TRBJ1-1|TRBV12-3/TRBV12-4
CASSWTMEKTEAFF
TGTGCCAGCAGTTGGACTATGGAAAAGACTGAAGCTTTCTTT
>many|TRBD2|TRBJ2-1|TRBV2
CASKTSGGNEQFF
TGTGCCAGCAAAACTAGCGGAGGCAATGAGCAGTTCTTC
>few|NA|TRBJ2-2|TRBV6-1
CASTVTAPTGELFF
TGTGCCAGCACCGTGACAGCGCCCACCGGGGAGCTGTTTTTT
>few|NA|TRBJ1-3|TRBV7-2
CASSLDRSGVGAGNTIYF
TGTGCCAGCAGCTTAGATCGTTCGGGGGTAGGGGCTGGAAACACCATATATTTT
>NA|NA|TRBJ1-3|TRBV5-1
CASSLYGAGNTIYF
TGCGCCAGCAGCTTGTACGGGGCTGGAAACACCATATATTTT
>many|NA|TRBJ2-5|TRBV24-1
CATSDGQIETQYF
TGTGCCACCAGTGACGGGCAGATAGAGACCCAGTACTTC
>many|TRBD2|TRBJ2-3|TRBV19
CASKTSGRADTQYF
TGTGCCAGTAAGACTAGCGGGAGGGCCGATACGCAGTATTTT
>many|NA|TRBJ1-5|TRBV19
CASSILGWQRGLNQPQHF
TGTGCCAGTAGTATCCTCGGTTGGCAGAGGGGCCTGAATCAGCCCCAGCATTTT
>many|TRBD1|TRBJ1-5|TRBV6-2/TRBV6-3
CASSDKDRGVSNQPQHF
TGTGCCAGCAGCGACAAGGACAGGGGAGTGAGCAATCAGCCCCAGCATTTT
>many|NA|TRBJ2-3|TRBV7-8
CASSLRDTQYF
TGTGCCAGCAGCCTCAGGGATACGCAGTATTTT
>many|TRBD2|TRBJ2-7|TRBV20-1
CSARDSSGSYEQYF
TGCAGTGCTAGAGATTCGAGCGGGAGCTACGAGCAGTACTTC